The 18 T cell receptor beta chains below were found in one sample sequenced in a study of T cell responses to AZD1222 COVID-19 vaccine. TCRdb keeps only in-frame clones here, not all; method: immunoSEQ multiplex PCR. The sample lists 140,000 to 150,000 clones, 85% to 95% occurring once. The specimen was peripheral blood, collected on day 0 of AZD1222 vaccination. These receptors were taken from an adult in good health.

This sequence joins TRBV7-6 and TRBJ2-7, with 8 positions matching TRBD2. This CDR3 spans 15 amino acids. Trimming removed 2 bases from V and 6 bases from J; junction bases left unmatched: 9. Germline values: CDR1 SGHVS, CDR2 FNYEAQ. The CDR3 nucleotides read TGTGCCAGCAGCTTAACGGGGGGGGATCTCGTCGAGCAGTACTTC. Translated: CASSLTGGDLVEQYF. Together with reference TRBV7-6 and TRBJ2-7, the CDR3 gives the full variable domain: GAGVSQSPRYKVTKRGQDVALRCDPISGHVSLYWYRQALGQGPEFLTYFNYEAQQDKSGLPNDRFSAERPEGSISTLTIQRTEQRDSAMYRCASSLTGGDLVEQYFGPGTRLTVT.

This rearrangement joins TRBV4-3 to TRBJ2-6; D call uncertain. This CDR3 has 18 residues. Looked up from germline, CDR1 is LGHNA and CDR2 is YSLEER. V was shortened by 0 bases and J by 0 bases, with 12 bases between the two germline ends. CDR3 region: CASSQDHGGTSGANVLTF. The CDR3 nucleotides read TGCGCCAGCAGCCAAGATCATGGCGGAACCTCTGGGGCCAACGTCCTGACTTTC.

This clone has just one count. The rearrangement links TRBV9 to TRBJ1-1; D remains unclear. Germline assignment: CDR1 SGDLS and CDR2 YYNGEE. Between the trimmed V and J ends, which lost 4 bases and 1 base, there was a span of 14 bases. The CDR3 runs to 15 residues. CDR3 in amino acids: CASSPPARGNTEAFF. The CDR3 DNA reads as TGTGCCAGCAGCCCACCGGCGAGAGGGAACACTGAAGCTTTCTTT.

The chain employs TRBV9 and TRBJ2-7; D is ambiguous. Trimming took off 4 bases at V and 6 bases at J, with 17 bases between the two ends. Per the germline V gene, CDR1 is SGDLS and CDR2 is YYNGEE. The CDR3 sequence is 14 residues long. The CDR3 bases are TGTGCCAGCAGCCTGGGCCTTATAGGCTCCGAGCAGTACTTC. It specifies CASSLGLIGSEQYF.

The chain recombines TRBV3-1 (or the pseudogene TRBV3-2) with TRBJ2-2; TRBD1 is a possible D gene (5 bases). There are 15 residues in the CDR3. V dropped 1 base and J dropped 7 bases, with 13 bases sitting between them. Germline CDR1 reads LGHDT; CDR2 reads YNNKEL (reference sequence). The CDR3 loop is CASSQVSEGVGELFF. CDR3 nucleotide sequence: TGTGCCAGCAGCCAAGTATCGGAAGGGGTCGGGGAGCTGTTTTTT.

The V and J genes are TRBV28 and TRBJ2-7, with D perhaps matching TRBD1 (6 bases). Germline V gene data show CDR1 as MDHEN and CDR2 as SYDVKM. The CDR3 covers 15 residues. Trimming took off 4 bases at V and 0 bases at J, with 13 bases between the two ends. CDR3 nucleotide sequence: TGTGCCAGCAGTTACCCTTGGGGACACTCCTACGAGCAGTACTTC. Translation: CASSYPWGHSYEQYF. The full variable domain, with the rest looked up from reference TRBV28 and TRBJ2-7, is DVKVTQSSRYLVKRTGEKVFLECVQDMDHENMFWYRQDPGLGLRLIYFSYDVKMKEKGDIPEGYSVSREKKERFSLILESASTNQTSMYLCASSYPWGHSYEQYFGPGTRLTVT.

In nucleotides, the CDR3 is TGTGCCAGTGCCGAAAACACCATATATTTT. It yields the protein CASAENTIYF. The chain combines TRBV7-9 with TRBJ1-3; D unresolved. V lost 9 bases to trimming and J lost 6 bases, with 6 bases between them. CDR3 length equals 10 residues. The V gene's germline CDR1 is SEHNR and CDR2 FQNEAQ (reference sequence).

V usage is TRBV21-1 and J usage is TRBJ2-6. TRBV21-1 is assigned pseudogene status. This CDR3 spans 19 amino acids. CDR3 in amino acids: CASSTTRKGPGTGANVLTF. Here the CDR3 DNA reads TGTGCCAGCAGCACCACAAGGAAGGGACCAGGTACGGGGGCCAACGTCCTGACTTTC.

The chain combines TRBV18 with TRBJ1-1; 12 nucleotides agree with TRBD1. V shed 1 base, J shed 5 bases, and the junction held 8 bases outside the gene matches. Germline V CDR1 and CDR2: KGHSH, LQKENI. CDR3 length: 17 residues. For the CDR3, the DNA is TGTGCCAGCTCACCACTAGGGACAGGGGGCGTCGGAACTGAAGCTTTCTTT. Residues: CASSPLGTGGVGTEAFF.

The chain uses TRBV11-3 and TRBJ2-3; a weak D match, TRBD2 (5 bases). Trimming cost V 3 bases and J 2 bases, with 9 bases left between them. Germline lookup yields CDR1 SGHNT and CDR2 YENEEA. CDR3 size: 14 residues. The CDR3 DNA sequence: TGTGCCAGCAGCTTCGGGGATATCACAGATACGCAGTATTTT. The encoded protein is CASSFGDITDTQYF.

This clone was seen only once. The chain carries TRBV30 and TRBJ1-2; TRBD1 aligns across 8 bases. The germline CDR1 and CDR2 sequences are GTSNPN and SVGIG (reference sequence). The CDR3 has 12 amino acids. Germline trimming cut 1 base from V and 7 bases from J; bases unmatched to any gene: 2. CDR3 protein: CAWSATGGGYTF. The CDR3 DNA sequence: TGTGCCTGGAGTGCCACAGGGGGTGGCTACACCTTC.

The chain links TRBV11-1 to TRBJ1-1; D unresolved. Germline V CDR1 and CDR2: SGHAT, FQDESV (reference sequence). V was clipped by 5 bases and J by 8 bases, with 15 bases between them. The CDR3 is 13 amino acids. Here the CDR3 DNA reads TGTGCCAGCAGCCCCCGTGCAGCGATGGAAGCTTTCTTT. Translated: CASSPRAAMEAFF.

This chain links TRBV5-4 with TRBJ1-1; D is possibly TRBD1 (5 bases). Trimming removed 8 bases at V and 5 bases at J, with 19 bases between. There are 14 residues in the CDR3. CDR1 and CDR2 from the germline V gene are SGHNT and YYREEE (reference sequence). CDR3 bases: TGTGCCAGTCGACCGGACCGGTGGGGGACTGAAGCTTTCTTT. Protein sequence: CASRPDRWGTEAFF.

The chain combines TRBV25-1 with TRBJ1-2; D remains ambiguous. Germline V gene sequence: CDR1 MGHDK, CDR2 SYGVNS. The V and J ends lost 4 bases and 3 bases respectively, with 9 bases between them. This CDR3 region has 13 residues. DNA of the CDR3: TGTGCCAGCAGTGCGCGTTGGGACTATGGCTACACCTTC. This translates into CASSARWDYGYTF.

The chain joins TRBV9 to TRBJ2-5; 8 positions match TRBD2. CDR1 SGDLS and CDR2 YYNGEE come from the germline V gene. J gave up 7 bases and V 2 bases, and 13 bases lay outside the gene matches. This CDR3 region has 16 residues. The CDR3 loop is CASSVSGAGVGRTQYF. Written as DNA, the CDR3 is TGTGCCAGCAGCGTGAGCGGAGCGGGGGTCGGGAGGACCCAGTACTTC.

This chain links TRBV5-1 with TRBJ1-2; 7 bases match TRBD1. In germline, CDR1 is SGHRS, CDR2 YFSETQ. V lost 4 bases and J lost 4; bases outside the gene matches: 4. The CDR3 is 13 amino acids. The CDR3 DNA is TGCGCCAGCAGCCCGGGACAGTCCTATGGCTACACCTTC. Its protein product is CASSPGQSYGYTF.

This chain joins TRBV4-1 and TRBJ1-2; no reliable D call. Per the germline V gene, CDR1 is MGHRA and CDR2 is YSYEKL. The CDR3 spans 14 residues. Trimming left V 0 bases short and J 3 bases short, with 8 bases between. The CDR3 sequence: CASSQDIPDYGYTF. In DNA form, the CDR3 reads TGCGCCAGCAGCCAAGATATTCCAGACTATGGCTACACCTTC.

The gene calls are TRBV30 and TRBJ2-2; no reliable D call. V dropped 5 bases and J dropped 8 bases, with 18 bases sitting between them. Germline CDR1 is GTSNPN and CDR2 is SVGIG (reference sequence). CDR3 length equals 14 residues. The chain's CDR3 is CAWYPRYATGELFF. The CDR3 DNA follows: TGTGCCTGGTACCCCCGTTACGCAACTGGGGAGCTGTTTTTT.